These T cell receptor beta chains were read from a single sample in a study of blood T cells in healthy people across ages. TCRdb re-called the 5' RACE reads through MiXCR, storing one row per CDR3 protein. The sample has hundreds of thousands of distinct CDR3 sequences; roughly 50% are singletons. Input material: blood. The receptor set was obtained from a man aged 35 to 55 in good health. Both conserved end residues are part of each CDR3. The D gene is left open where the match is weak. Clone sizes are given selectively: once, few, many, or a class where the clone is expanded.

d_gene,v_gene,j_gene,abundance,CDR3aa,CDR3nt
NA,TRBV20-1,TRBJ2-3,few,CSAPLSWGGGFADTQYF,TGCAGTGCTCCTCTATCTTGGGGAGGGGGATTCGCAGATACGCAGTATTTT
NA,TRBV7-2,TRBJ1-3,once,CASRPHAGKRDTIYF,TGTGCCAGCAGGCCACATGCTGGGAAGAGGGACACCATATATTTT
TRBD1,TRBV20-1,TRBJ1-5,NA,CSASQGARTQPQHF,TGCAGTGCTTCACAGGGGGCTAGGACTCAGCCCCAGCATTTT
NA,TRBV12-3/TRBV12-4,TRBJ2-3,NA,CASSLRLGISTDTQYF,TGTGCCAGCAGTTTACGGCTCGGGATCTCAACAGATACGCAGTATTTT
NA,TRBV25-1,TRBJ2-7,NA,CASSEGRVTSSYEQYF,TGTGCCAGCAGTGAAGGTCGGGTAACCTCCTCCTACGAGCAGTACTTC
NA,TRBV5-1,TRBJ2-7,NA,CASSAEGHKQYYEQYF,TGCGCCAGCAGCGCGGAGGGTCACAAGCAGTACTACGAGCAGTACTTC
NA,TRBV7-2,TRBJ2-4,few,CASSPSPVGGHIQYF,TGTGCCAGCAGTCCCTCCCCCGTAGGGGGACACATTCAGTACTTC
TRBD1,TRBV12-5,TRBJ2-5,NA,CASGPRDRAIGTQYF,TGTGCTAGTGGCCCCCGGGACAGGGCAATTGGGACCCAGTACTTC
TRBD2,TRBV5-1,TRBJ2-7,NA,CASSIFSGLAGDYEQYF,TGCGCCAGCAGCATATTTTCCGGGTTGGCGGGAGACTACGAGCAGTACTTC
TRBD1,TRBV7-3,TRBJ2-1,NA,CASSRDRATYNEQFF,TGTGCCAGCAGTCGGGACAGGGCCACCTACAATGAGCAGTTCTTC
NA,TRBV6-2/TRBV6-3,TRBJ1-1,few,CASSYGGRSMNTEAFF,TGTGCCAGCAGTTACGGGGGGCGGAGTATGAACACTGAAGCTTTCTTT
NA,TRBV6-2/TRBV6-3,TRBJ1-5,few,CASSRAQGKNQPQHF,TGTGCCAGCAGTCGGGCACAGGGTAAGAATCAGCCCCAGCATTTT
NA,TRBV2,TRBJ1-5,few,CASRVDHSNQPQHF,TGTGCCAGCAGGGTCGACCATAGCAATCAGCCCCAGCATTTT
NA,TRBV12-3/TRBV12-4,TRBJ2-4,NA,CASSTSAEQYF,TGTGCCAGCAGTACCTCTGCGGAGCAGTACTTC
NA,TRBV25-1,TRBJ1-2,few,CASSELVGGRYGYTF,TGTGCCAGCAGTGAATTGGTGGGGGGAAGATATGGCTACACCTTC
NA,TRBV5-1,TRBJ2-5,NA,CASSLINLGLEETQYF,TGCGCCAGCAGCTTGATCAATCTGGGACTTGAAGAGACCCAGTACTTC
NA,TRBV6-1,TRBJ1-1,NA,CASSDLGTRLKNTEAFF,TGTGCCAGCAGTGATTTGGGGACGAGGCTGAAGAACACTGAAGCTTTCTTT
NA,TRBV4-1,TRBJ2-5,many,CASSQVNLVSPETQYF,TGCGCCAGCAGCCAAGTAAATCTCGTATCCCCAGAGACCCAGTACTTC
TRBD1,TRBV15,TRBJ1-1,few,CATNKRQGLMNTEAFF,TGTGCCACAAACAAACGACAGGGGCTGATGAACACTGAAGCTTTCTTT
TRBD1,TRBV25-1,TRBJ1-2,NA,CASSPSQGVYGYTF,TGTGCCAGCAGTCCATCTCAGGGGGTCTATGGCTACACCTTC
NA,TRBV7-7,TRBJ2-5,NA,CASSISGRSETQYF,TGTGCCAGCAGCATATCGGGAAGGTCAGAGACCCAGTACTTC
NA,TRBV3-1,TRBJ2-7,few,CASSRQTSSYEQYF,TGTGCCAGCAGCAGACAGACGAGCTCCTACGAGCAGTACTTC
TRBD1,TRBV2,TRBJ1-5,NA,CASLPGTGTNQPQHF,TGTGCCAGCTTACCCGGGACAGGGACTAACCAGCCCCAGCATTTT
NA,TRBV24-1,TRBJ2-1,NA,CATSDPSTGTNEQFF,TGTGCCACCAGTGATCCTTCAACAGGGACCAATGAGCAGTTCTTC
NA,TRBV9,TRBJ2-7,large,CASSVKGGAGEQYF,TGTGCCAGCAGCGTAAAAGGGGGGGCAGGGGAGCAGTACTTC